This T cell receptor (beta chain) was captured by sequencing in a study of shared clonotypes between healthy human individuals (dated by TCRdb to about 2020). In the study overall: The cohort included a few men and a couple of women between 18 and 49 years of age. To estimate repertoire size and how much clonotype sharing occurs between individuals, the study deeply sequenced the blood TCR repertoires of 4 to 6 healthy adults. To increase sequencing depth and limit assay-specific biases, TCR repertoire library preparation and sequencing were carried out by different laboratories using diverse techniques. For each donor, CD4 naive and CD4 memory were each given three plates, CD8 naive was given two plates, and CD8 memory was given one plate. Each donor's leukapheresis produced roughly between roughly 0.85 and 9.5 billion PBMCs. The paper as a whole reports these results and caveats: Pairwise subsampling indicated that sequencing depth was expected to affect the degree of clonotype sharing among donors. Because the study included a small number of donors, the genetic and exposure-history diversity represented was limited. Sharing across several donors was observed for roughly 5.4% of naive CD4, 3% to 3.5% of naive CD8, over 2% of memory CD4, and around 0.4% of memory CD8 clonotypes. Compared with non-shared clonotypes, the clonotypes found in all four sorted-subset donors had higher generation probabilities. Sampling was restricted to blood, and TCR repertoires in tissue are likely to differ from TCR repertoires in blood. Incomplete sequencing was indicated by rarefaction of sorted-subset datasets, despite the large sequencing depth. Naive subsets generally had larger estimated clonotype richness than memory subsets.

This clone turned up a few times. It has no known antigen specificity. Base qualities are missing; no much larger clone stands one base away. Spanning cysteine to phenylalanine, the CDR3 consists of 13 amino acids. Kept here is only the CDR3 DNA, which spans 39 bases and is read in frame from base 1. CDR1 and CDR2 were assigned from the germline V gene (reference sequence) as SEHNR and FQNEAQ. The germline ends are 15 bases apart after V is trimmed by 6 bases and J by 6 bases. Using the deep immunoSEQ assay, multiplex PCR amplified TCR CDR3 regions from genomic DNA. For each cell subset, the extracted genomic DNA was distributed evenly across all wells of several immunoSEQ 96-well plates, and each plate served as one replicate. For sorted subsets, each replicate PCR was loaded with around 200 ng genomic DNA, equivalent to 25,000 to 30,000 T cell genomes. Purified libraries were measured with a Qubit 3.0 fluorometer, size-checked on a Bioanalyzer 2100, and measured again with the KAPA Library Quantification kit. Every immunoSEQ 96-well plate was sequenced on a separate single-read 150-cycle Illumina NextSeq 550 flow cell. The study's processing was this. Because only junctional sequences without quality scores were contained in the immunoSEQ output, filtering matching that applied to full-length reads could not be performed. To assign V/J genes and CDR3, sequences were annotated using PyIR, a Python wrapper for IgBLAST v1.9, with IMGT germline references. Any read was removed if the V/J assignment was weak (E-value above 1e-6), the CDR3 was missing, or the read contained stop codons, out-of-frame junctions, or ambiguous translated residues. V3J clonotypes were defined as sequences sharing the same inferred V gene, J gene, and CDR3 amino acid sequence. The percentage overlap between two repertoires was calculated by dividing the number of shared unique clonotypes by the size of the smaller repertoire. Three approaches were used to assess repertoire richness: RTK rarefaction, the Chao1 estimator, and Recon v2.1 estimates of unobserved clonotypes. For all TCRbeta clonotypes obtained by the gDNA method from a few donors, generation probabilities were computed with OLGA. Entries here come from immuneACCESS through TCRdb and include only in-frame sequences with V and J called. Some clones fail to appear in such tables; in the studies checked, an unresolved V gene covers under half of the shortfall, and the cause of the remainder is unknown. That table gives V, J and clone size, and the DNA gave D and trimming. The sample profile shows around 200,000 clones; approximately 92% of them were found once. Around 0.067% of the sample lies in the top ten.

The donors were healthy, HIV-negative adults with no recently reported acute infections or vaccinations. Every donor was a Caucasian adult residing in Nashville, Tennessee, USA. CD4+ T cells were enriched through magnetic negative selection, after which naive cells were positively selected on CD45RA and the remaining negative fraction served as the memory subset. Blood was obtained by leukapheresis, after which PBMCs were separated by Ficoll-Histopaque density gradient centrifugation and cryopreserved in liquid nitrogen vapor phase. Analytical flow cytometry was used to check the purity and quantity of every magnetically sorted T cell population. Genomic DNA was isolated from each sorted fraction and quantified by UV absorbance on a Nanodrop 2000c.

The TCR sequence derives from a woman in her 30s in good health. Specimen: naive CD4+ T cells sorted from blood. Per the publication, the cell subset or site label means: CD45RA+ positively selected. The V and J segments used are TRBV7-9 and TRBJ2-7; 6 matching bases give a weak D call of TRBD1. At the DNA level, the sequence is TGTGCCAGCAGTTTCGGACAGTCCGGCGAGCAGTACTTC. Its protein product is CASSFGQSGEQYF.